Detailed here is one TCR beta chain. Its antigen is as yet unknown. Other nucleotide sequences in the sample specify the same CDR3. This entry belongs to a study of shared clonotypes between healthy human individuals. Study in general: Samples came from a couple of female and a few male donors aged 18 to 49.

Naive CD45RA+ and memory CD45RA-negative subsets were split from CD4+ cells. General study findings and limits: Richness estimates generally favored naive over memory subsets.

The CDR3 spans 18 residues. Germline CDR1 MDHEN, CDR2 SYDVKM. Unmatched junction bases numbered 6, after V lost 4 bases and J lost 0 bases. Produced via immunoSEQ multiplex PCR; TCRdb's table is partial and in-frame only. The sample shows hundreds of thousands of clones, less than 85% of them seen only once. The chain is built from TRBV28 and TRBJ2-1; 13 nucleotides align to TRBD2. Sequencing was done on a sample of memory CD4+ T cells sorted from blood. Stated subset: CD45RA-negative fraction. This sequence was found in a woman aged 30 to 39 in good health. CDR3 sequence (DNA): TGTGCCAGCAGTTCTGGGACTAGCGGGATCAGCTCCTACAATGAGCAGTTCTTC. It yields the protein CASSSGTSGISSYNEQFF.